This entry lists 15 T cell receptor beta chains sequenced from one sample in a study of CD8 T cells in Susac syndrome. With random hexamers, reverse transcription was performed on about 0.5 to 1 ug of RNA. TCRdb analysed the immunoSEQ multiplex PCR reads with MiXCR anew, one entry per CDR3 protein. The table has approximately 160,000 distinct CDR3 sequences, roughly 92% seen once. The sample taken for sequencing was CD4+ T cells from PBMCs. Every receptor here comes from a human donor with multiple sclerosis.

The V and J genes are TRBV5-1 and TRBJ1-1; D gene uncertain. The CDR3 consists of 11 residues. CDR1 and CDR2 from the germline V gene are SGHRS and YFSETQ. Trimming took off 2 bases at V and 9 bases at J, with 8 bases between the two ends. The CDR3 sequence is CASSFRGKAFF. The CDR3 DNA follows: TGCGCCAGCAGCTTCCGAGGGAAAGCTTTCTTT.

The V gene is TRBV27, the J gene TRBJ1-5; no reliable D call. Germline V gives CDR1 MNHEY, CDR2 SMNVEV (reference sequence). V was trimmed by 6 bases and J by 7 bases, leaving 10 bases between them. The CDR3 sequence is 12 residues long. The CDR3 loop is CASRLPGQPQHF. The CDR3 coding sequence is TGTGCCAGCAGGCTCCCCGGGCAGCCCCAGCATTTT.

The V gene is TRBV12-3 or TRBV12-4, the J gene TRBJ2-3; 11 bases are shared with TRBD2. V lost 6 bases, J lost 1 base, and 6 bases stayed unmatched. The CDR3 is made up of 16 amino acids. As DNA, the CDR3 is TGTGCCAGCAGCCGACGACTAGCGGGGCGCACAGATACGCAGTATTTT. It yields the protein CASSRRLAGRTDTQYF.

This clonotype was detected once. The CDR3 nucleotides read TGTGCCAGCAGGCCGGACAGGAGGGGCAATCAGCCCCAGCATTTT. Translated: CASRPDRRGNQPQHF. The V and J genes are TRBV6-6 and TRBJ1-5; 7 bases align to TRBD1. The CDR3 has 15 amino acids. The V and J ends lost 6 bases and 2 bases, in that order; junction bases with no gene match: 7. Germline-derived CDR1 and CDR2 are MNHNY and SVGAGI (reference sequence).

This clonotype was counted a single time. This sequence joins TRBV5-1 and TRBJ2-5; 14 nucleotides agree with TRBD2. Germline CDR1 and CDR2: SGHRS and YFSETQ. The CDR3 sequence is 17 residues long. With V trimmed by 5 bases and J by 3 bases, 9 bases remained unmatched. CDR3: CASRPGATSGGEETQYF. CDR3 DNA: TGCGCCAGCAGGCCGGGCGCGACTAGCGGGGGGGAAGAGACCCAGTACTTC. Based on the CDR3 plus reference TRBV5-1 and TRBJ2-5, the full variable domain is KAGVTQTPRYLIKTRGQQVTLSCSPISGHRSVSWYQQTPGQGLQFLFEYFSETQRNKGNFPGRFSGRQFSNSRSEMNVSTLELGDSALYLCASRPGATSGGEETQYFGPGTRLLVL.

J is TRBJ2-5 and V is TRBV6-6, with 10 bases fitting TRBD1. Unmatched junction bases numbered 7, after V lost 7 bases and J lost 5 bases. CDR3 length: 14 amino acids. The germline V gene has CDR1 MNHNY and CDR2 SVGAGI (reference sequence). In DNA, the CDR3 is TGTGCCAGCAAACCCGGGACAGGGGCCGAGACCCAGTACTTC. This translates into CASKPGTGAETQYF.

The CDR3 loop reads CASSTTTSHGELFF. The CDR3 DNA follows: TGCGCCAGCAGCACCACCACTAGCCACGGGGAGCTGTTTTTT. The V call is TRBV5-1, the J call TRBJ2-2; TRBD2 is a possible D gene (6 bases). This CDR3 region has 14 residues. The germline V gene has CDR1 SGHRS and CDR2 YFSETQ. Trimming removed 4 bases from V and 7 bases from J, with 14 bases in between.

This clonotype was seen only once. The chain's CDR3 is CASSGRDRKPGELFF. The CDR3 DNA sequence: TGTGCCAGCAGCGGCCGGGACAGAAAGCCCGGGGAGCTGTTTTTT. V and J are TRBV21-1 and TRBJ2-2; TRBD1 was called by the table and not checked on the DNA. TRBV21-1 is tagged as a pseudogene. The CDR3 is 15 amino acids.

The chain combines TRBV12-3 or TRBV12-4 with TRBJ1-2; a possible D gene is TRBD1 (6 bases). V was cut by 1 base and J by 4 bases, with 13 bases left in between. The CDR3 spans 15 residues. The CDR3 loop reads CASSLEGGGGYGYTF. The CDR3 DNA reads TGTGCCAGCAGTTTAGAGGGAGGGGGTGGCTATGGCTACACCTTC.

This clonotype was seen just once. The chain employs TRBV2 and TRBJ1-5; D may be TRBD1 (5 bases). CDR1 and CDR2 (germline): SNHLY, FYNNEI. The CDR3 totals 14 residues. Trimming cost V 8 bases and J 0 bases, with 11 bases left between them. CDR3 amino acids: CASSPDNSNQPQHF. DNA of the CDR3: TGTGCCAGCTCGCCGGACAATAGCAATCAGCCCCAGCATTTT.

This clonotype has just a few counts. The chain combines TRBV6-5 with TRBJ1-6; no clear D. CDR3 length equals 14 residues. The V gene's germline CDR1 is MNHEY and CDR2 SVGAGI. Trimming shortened V by 6 bases and J by 13 bases, and 19 bases separated the two germline ends. The CDR3 nucleotides are TGTGCCAGCAGGCCCTACATGGACGGCCCGCCCCTCCACTTT. This sequence encodes CASRPYMDGPPLHF.

J is TRBJ1-3 and V is TRBV4-2, with TRBD1 identical over 7 bases. The CDR3 spans 15 residues. Trimming at V came to 3 bases and at J to 4 bases, leaving 6 bases not matched to a gene. Germline-derived CDR1 and CDR2 are LGHNA and YNFKEQ. CDR3 in DNA: TGTGCCAGCAGCCAGAAAGGACAGGCGGGAAACACCATATATTTT. This sequence encodes CASSQKGQAGNTIYF.

This sequence joins TRBV5-1 and TRBJ1-1; 10 bases align to TRBD1. Germline CDR1 SGHRS, CDR2 YFSETQ. V lost 5 bases to trimming and J lost 5 bases; unmatched junction nucleotides: 9. The CDR3 is 15 residues long. The CDR3 reads CASRLRDRGRTEAFF. CDR3 nucleotide sequence: TGCGCCAGCAGACTTCGGGACAGGGGTAGGACTGAAGCTTTCTTT.

The chain carries TRBV20-1 and TRBJ1-1; 7 positions agree with TRBD1. Germline CDR1 DFQATT, CDR2 SNEGSKA (reference sequence). The CDR3 spans 15 residues. CDR3 loop: CRLTWGQNMNTEAFF. DNA for the CDR3: TGCAGATTGACTTGGGGACAGAACATGAACACTGAAGCTTTCTTT.

The chain links TRBV7-6 to TRBJ2-5, with D hard to call. The V and J ends lost 2 bases and 1 base respectively, with 8 bases between them. The CDR3 spans 14 residues. CDR1 and CDR2 from the germline V gene are SGHVS and FNYEAQ. The CDR3 protein is CASSLRSPQETQYF. The CDR3 DNA reads as TGTGCCAGCAGCTTACGATCCCCCCAAGAGACCCAGTACTTC. Looking up the rest from reference TRBV7-6 and TRBJ2-5 gives the full variable domain: GAGVSQSPRYKVTKRGQDVALRCDPISGHVSLYWYRQALGQGPEFLTYFNYEAQQDKSGLPNDRFSAERPEGSISTLTIQRTEQRDSAMYRCASSLRSPQETQYFGPGTRLLVL.